The source of this T cell receptor (beta chain) is a study of blood T cell repertoires in COVID-19. Across the whole study: In each case, the material was cDNA or gDNA derived from T cells, B-cell-depleted T cells, or PBMCs.

Some clones are missing from TCRdb's copy, which holds only in-frame ones; the method was immunoSEQ multiplex PCR. Altogether about 410,000 clones are present, about 91% being singletons, with the ten largest covering roughly 1.5%. This clone has just one count. Enrolment of Seattle patients took place during active infection, and they were followed longitudinally. The CDR3 consists of 15 residues. The V end lost 6 bases, the J end lost 0 bases, and 9 bases lay between the germline ends. CDR1 is MNHEY and CDR2 is SMNVEV in the germline V gene (reference sequence). Sequencing was performed on peripheral blood. V gene TRBV27 combines with J gene TRBJ1-6; D gene ambiguous. This receptor was taken from a middle-aged woman with COVID-19, enrolled during active disease. The chain's CDR3 is CASRRDSSYNSPLHF. Here the CDR3 DNA reads TGTGCCAGCAGACGCGATAGCTCCTATAATTCACCCCTCCACTTT.